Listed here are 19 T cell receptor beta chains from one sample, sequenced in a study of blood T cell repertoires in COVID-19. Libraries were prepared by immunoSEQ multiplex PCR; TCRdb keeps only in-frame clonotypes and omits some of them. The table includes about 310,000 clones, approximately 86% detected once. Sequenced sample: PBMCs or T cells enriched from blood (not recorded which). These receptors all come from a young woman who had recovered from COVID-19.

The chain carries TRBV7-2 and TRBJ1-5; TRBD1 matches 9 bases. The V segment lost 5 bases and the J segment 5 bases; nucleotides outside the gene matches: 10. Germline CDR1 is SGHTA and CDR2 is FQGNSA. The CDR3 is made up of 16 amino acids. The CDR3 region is CASSPLDRGLHQPQHF. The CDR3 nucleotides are TGTGCCAGCAGCCCGCTGGACAGGGGATTACATCAGCCCCAGCATTTT.

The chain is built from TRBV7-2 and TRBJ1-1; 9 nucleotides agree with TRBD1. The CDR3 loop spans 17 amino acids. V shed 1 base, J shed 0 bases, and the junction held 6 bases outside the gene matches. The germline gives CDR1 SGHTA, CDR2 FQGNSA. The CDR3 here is CASSLGSGQGLNTEAFF. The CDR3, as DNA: TGTGCCAGCAGCTTAGGCTCCGGACAGGGGCTGAACACTGAAGCTTTCTTT.

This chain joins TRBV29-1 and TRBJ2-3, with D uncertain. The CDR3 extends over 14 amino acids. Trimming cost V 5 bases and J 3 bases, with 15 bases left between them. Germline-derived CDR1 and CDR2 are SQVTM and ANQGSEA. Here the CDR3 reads CSVTPTRFTDTQYF. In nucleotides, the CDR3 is TGCAGCGTTACTCCCACCCGGTTTACAGATACGCAGTATTTT.

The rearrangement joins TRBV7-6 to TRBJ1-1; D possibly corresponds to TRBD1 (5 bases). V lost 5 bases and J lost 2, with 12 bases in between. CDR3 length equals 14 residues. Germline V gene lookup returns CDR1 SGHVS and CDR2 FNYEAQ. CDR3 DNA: TGTGCCAGCAGCCTACGACAGAGAAACACTGAAGCTTTCTTT. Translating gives CASSLRQRNTEAFF.

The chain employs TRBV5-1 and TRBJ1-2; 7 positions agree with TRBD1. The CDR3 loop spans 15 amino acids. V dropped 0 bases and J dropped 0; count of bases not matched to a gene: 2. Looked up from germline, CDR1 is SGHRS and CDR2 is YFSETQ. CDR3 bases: TGCGCCAGCAGCTTGGGGACAGGAGCTAACTATGGCTACACCTTC. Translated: CASSLGTGANYGYTF.

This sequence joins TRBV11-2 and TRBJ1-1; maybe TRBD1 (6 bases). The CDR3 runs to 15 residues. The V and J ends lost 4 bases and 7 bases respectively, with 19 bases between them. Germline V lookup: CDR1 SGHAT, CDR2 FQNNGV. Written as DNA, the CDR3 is TGTGCCAGCAGCTCGCCGACCTTCACAGGGAATGAAGCTTTCTTT. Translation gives CASSSPTFTGNEAFF.

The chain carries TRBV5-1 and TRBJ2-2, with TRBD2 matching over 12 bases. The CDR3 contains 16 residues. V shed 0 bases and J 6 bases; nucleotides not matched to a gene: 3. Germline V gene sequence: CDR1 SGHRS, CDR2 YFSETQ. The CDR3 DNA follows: TGCGCCAGCAGCTTGGGACTAGCGGGAGTAGCCGGGGAGCTGTTTTTT. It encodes CASSLGLAGVAGELFF.

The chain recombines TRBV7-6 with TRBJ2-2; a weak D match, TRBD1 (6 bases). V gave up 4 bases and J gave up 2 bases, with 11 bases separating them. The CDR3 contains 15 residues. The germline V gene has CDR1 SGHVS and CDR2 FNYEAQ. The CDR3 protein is CASSSGALNTGELFF. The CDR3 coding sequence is TGTGCCAGCAGCTCAGGGGCGCTTAACACCGGGGAGCTGTTTTTT.

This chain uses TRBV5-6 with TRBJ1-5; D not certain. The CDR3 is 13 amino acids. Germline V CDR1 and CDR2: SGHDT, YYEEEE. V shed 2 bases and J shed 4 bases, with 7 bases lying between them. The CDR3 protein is CASSLRVNQPQHF. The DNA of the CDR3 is TGTGCCAGCAGCTTACGGGTGAATCAGCCCCAGCATTTT. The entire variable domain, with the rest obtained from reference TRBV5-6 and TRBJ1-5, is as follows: DAGVTQSPTHLIKTRGQQVTLRCSPKSGHDTVSWYQQALGQGPQFIFQYYEEEERQRGNFPDRFSGHQFPNYSSELNVNALLLGDSALYLCASSLRVNQPQHFGDGTRLSIL.

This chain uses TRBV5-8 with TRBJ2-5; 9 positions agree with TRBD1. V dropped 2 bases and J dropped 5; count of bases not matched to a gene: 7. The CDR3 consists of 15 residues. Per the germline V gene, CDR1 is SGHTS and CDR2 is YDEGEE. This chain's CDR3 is CASSFGTGGEETQYF. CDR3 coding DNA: TGTGCCAGCAGCTTTGGAACAGGGGGCGAGGAGACCCAGTACTTC.

The DNA for the CDR3 is TGTGCCAGAACCCCCAAAAGTAGGACTACGCGCTACGAGCAGTACTTC. Protein sequence: CARTPKSRTTRYEQYF. J is TRBJ2-7 and V is TRBV5-3, with a possible D match to TRBD2 (6 bases). TRBV5-3 is flagged as an ORF with uncertain function. The CDR3 covers 16 residues. The V and J ends lost 6 bases and 3 bases respectively, with 22 bases between them.

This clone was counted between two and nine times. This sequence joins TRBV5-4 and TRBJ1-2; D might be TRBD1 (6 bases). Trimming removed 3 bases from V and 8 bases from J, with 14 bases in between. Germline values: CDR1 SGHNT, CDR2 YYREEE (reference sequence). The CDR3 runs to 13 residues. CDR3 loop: CASSSLPGVGYTF. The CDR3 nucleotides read TGTGCCAGCAGCTCACTCCCAGGGGTCGGCTACACCTTC.

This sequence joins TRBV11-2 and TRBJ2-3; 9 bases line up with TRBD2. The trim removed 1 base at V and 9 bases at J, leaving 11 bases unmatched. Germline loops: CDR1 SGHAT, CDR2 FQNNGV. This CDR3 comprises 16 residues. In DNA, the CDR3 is TGTGCCAGCAGCTTAGTCGAGGGCGGGGGGGCCCTAACGCAGTATTTT. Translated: CASSLVEGGGALTQYF.

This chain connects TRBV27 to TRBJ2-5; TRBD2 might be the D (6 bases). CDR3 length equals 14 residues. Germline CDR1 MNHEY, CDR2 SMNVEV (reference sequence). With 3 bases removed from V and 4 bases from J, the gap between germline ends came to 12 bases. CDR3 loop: CASSFLPGGETQYF. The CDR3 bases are TGTGCCAGCAGTTTCCTCCCCGGGGGAGAGACCCAGTACTTC.

The CDR3 DNA sequence: TGTGCCAGCAGCTTAGAGTCTGGGCGGACATCCCTAACCCCCCCCGAGCAGTACTTC. It is translated as CASSLESGRTSLTPPEQYF. The chain has TRBV7-9 and TRBJ2-7, with TRBD1 as a possible D gene (5 bases). V was shortened by 1 base and J by 6 bases, with 28 bases between the two germline ends. Germline V gives CDR1 SEHNR, CDR2 FQNEAQ (reference sequence). The CDR3 runs 19 residues.

The CDR3 loop reads CASSRDSGAQPQHF. The CDR3 DNA follows: TGTGCCAGCAGCCGGGACAGTGGGGCTCAGCCCCAGCATTTT. The chain uses TRBV6-5 and TRBJ1-5; 7 nucleotides line up with TRBD1. J was trimmed by 6 bases and V by 6 bases; bases with no gene match: 8. The CDR3 contains 14 residues. Germline-derived CDR1 and CDR2 are MNHEY and SVGAGI.

DNA of the CDR3: TGTGCCAGCAGCACCAAAGGCGGGAGGGCCGATGATCTCGAGCAGTTCTTC. Amino acid sequence: CASSTKGGRADDLEQFF. This chain links TRBV5-4 with TRBJ2-1; 9 nucleotides match TRBD2. J lost 10 bases, V lost 4 bases, and 18 bases had no gene match. Germline-derived CDR1 and CDR2 are SGHNT and YYREEE (reference sequence). The CDR3 sequence is 17 residues long.

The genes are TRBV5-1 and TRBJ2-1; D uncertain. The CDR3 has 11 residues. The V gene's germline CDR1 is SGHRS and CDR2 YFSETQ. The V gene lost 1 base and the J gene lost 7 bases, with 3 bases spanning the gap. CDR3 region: CASSLSNEQFF. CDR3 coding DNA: TGCGCCAGCAGCTTGTCTAATGAGCAGTTCTTC. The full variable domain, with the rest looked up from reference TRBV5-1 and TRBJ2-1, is KAGVTQTPRYLIKTRGQQVTLSCSPISGHRSVSWYQQTPGQGLQFLFEYFSETQRNKGNFPGRFSGRQFSNSRSEMNVSTLELGDSALYLCASSLSNEQFFGPGTRLTVL.

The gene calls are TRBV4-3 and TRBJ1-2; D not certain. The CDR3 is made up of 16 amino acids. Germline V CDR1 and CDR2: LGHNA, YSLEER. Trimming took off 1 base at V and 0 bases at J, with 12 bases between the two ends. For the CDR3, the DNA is TGCGCCAGCAGCCAAGGGGTTATCGGGGCTAACTATGGCTACACCTTC. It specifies CASSQGVIGANYGYTF.